This T cell receptor (beta chain) was recovered during a study of radiotherapy plus CTLA-4 blockade in lung cancer. The CDR3 loop spans 16 amino acids. Germline assignment: CDR1 SGHVS and CDR2 FQNEAQ. V was clipped by 5 bases and J by 0 bases, with 16 bases between them. Profiled with immunoSEQ multiplex PCR; TCRdb holds only in-frame clones, not every one. This sample yields some 110,000 clones, of which about 90% are seen a single time; about 7% belongs to the top ten. This clonotype was sampled from a human donor with non-small cell lung cancer that progressed on radiotherapy plus ipilimumab. The V and J genes are TRBV7-8 and TRBJ1-1; TRBD1 is a possible D gene (5 bases). The source material was peripheral blood, sampled from a patient treated with radiotherapy plus ipilimumab. The CDR3 loop is CASSLLNRQLNTEAFF. The CDR3 DNA follows: TGTGCCAGCAGCCTCCTTAATCGACAGCTGAACACTGAAGCTTTCTTT.